The T cell receptor (beta chain) described here comes from a study of radiotherapy plus CTLA-4 blockade in lung cancer. Study at large: In about 20% of patients, objective responses were seen; roughly 30% had disease control. Study observations and caveats: Blood saw expansion of tumor-derived TCR clones after radiotherapy plus ipilimumab. Response was reportedly best predicted by early blood T cell clone dynamics, with interferon-beta.

A remark on this clone: Its antigen is not identified.

Those patients who had chemo-refractory metastatic non-small-cell lung cancer were given focal radiation along with CTLA-4 blockade through ipilimumab. TCRdb's table, derived via immunoSEQ multiplex PCR, lists solely in-frame clones and lacks some. The sample lists about 110,000 clones; about 80% were seen once. The CDR3 has 14 amino acids. Germline V lookup: CDR1 SEHNR, CDR2 FQNEAQ (reference sequence). Trimming shortened V by 4 bases and J by 4 bases, and 11 bases separated the two germline ends. The TCR was taken from a human donor with non-small cell lung cancer that progressed on radiotherapy plus ipilimumab. Some clones in this sample may be carry-over from other donors' samples. The V and J genes are TRBV7-9 and TRBJ1-3, with D uncertain. This specimen was peripheral blood, taken from a patient treated with radiotherapy plus ipilimumab. DNA of the CDR3: TGTGCCAGCAGCTCCGAGCCGGTGGGAAACACCATATATTTT. It translates to CASSSEPVGNTIYF.